One sample yielded the 32 T cell receptor beta chains listed below, sequenced in a study of post-analysis software for immune sequencing data. Findings and caveats of the study: Five TRBV segments, including TRBV5-6, TRBV5-1 and TRBV20-1, were more frequent in patients than controls.

No cognate antigen is known for these TCRs. Unique molecular identifiers were present in the TCR beta cDNA libraries. TCRdb re-called the PCR reads with MiXCR, one entry per CDR3 protein. The sample has around 770,000 distinct CDR3 sequences; 46% are singletons. The specimen was blood. These receptors were taken from a girl under 18 with multiple sclerosis.

This clonotype was seen only a few times. The chain uses TRBV6-1 and TRBJ1-2, with 10 bases aligning to TRBD1. Germline trimming cut 7 bases from V and 3 bases from J; bases unmatched to any gene: 17. CDR1 is MNHNS, CDR2 SASEGT, per germline. This CDR3 is 18 amino acids long. The DNA for the CDR3 is TGTGCCAGCAACCTCCACGGGACAGGGGATCGGTTATACTATGGCTACACCTTC. The encoded protein is CASNLHGTGDRLYYGYTF.

The CDR3 bases are TGCAGTGCTAGGGCTAAACTAGCTCGCTCCTACGAGCAGTACTTC. Protein product: CSARAKLARSYEQYF. The rearrangement links TRBV20-1 to TRBJ2-7; weak D call: TRBD2 (6 bases). Looked up from germline, CDR1 is DFQATT and CDR2 is SNEGSKA (reference sequence). Trimming left V 3 bases short and J 0 bases short, with 15 bases between. The CDR3 contains 15 residues.

This clonotype was counted only a few times. The J gene is TRBJ2-5, the V gene TRBV20-1; 8 bases line up with TRBD2. The J call is doubtful: the DNA matches TRBJ2-7 better. Germline CDR1 and CDR2: DFQATT and SNEGSKA (reference sequence). This CDR3 is built from 16 residues. The CDR3 sequence is CSASAPWGLVRSEQYF. CDR3 bases: TGCAGTGCTAGCGCCCCATGGGGACTAGTCCGATCCGAGCAGTACTTC.

This clonotype came up a few times. The rearrangement uses TRBV6-5 and TRBJ1-1; D remains unclear. Germline V gene data show CDR1 as MNHEY and CDR2 as SVGAGI. V was clipped by 2 bases and J by 4 bases, with 8 bases between them. The CDR3 is 13 residues long. The CDR3 nucleotides are TGTGCCAGCAGTTACGAGGGCGGCACTGAAGCTTTCTTT. Its translation: CASSYEGGTEAFF.

The chain employs TRBV20-1 and TRBJ1-5; D is possibly TRBD1 (6 bases). V was cut by 8 bases and J by 0 bases, with 11 bases left in between. The germline gives CDR1 DFQATT, CDR2 SNEGSKA (reference sequence). CDR3 length: 13 residues. This CDR3 reads CSSRQVSNQPQHF. Written as DNA, the CDR3 is TGCAGTTCGCGACAGGTTAGCAATCAGCCCCAGCATTTT.

The rearrangement links TRBV5-8 to TRBJ2-1; D might be TRBD2 (6 bases). V dropped 1 base and J dropped 12 bases, with 14 bases sitting between them. The CDR3 sequence is 13 residues long. CDR1 and CDR2 (germline): SGHTS, YDEGEE. CDR3 region: CASSLNSEGRQFF. The CDR3 DNA follows: TGTGCCAGCAGCTTGAATTCGGAGGGTAGGCAGTTCTTC.

The CDR3 loop reads CATSPPLGNIQYF. For the CDR3, the DNA is TGTGCCACCAGCCCTCCATTAGGGAACATTCAGTACTTC. J is TRBJ2-4 and V is TRBV24-1, with D uncertain. The CDR3 has 13 residues. The V gene's germline CDR1 is KGHDR and CDR2 SFDVKD. Trimming pared 7 bases from V and 7 bases from J, leaving 13 bases between.

The chain has TRBV24-1 and TRBJ2-1; 10 bases match TRBD1. The CDR3 is 16 residues long. With V trimmed by 3 bases and J by 9 bases, 10 bases remained unmatched. CDR1 KGHDR and CDR2 SFDVKD come from the germline V gene. CDR3 nucleotides: TGTGCCACCAGTGATCCGACAGGGGGCGCCTTAGGTGAGCAGTTCTTC. This codes for CATSDPTGGALGEQFF.

The chain employs TRBV20-1 and TRBJ2-3; D is possibly TRBD2 (6 bases). Germline CDR1 is DFQATT and CDR2 is SNEGSKA (reference sequence). V lost 6 bases and J 7 bases, leaving 14 bases between the germline ends. This CDR3 contains 12 residues. In nucleotides, the CDR3 is TGCAGTGCCAGTCGGGGGACCCATACGCAGTATTTT. As protein: CSASRGTHTQYF.

V gene TRBV20-1 combines with J gene TRBJ2-4, with D perhaps TRBD2 (6 bases). The CDR3 length is 16 residues. Trimming left V 3 bases short and J 0 bases short, with 15 bases between. Germline loops: CDR1 DFQATT, CDR2 SNEGSKA (reference sequence). The CDR3 nucleotides read TGCAGTGCTAGTTCCCGTGAGGGACTAGCCAAAAACATTCAGTACTTC. This sequence encodes CSASSREGLAKNIQYF.

CDR3 nucleotide sequence: TGTGCCATCAGTGAGTCAGTGGGGAAAGGGCAGTTCTTC. Amino acid sequence: CAISESVGKGQFF. The V call is TRBV10-3, the J call TRBJ2-1; D is unresolved. The V gene's germline CDR1 is ENHRY and CDR2 SYGVKD. This CDR3 contains 13 residues. Trimming took 0 bases from V and 12 from J, leaving 12 bases between them.

The V gene is TRBV20-1, the J gene TRBJ2-1; tentative D call: TRBD1 (5 bases). V shed 5 bases and J shed 10 bases, with 21 bases lying between them. Germline CDR1 DFQATT, CDR2 SNEGSKA (reference sequence). CDR3 length: 14 amino acids. The CDR3 DNA sequence: TGCAGTGCTCCCGGACCTAGGGGTTCCTACGAGCAGTTCTTC. It encodes CSAPGPRGSYEQFF.

This chain connects TRBV18 to TRBJ1-2; D is unclear. The germline V and J ends were trimmed by 4 bases and 10 bases, with 10 bases remaining between them. The CDR3 covers 11 residues. Germline CDR1 reads KGHSH; CDR2 reads LQKENI. CDR3 nucleotides: TGTGCCAGCTCACATCTCAGCCCCTACACCTTC. Translation gives CASSHLSPYTF.

In this sample, this clonotype turned up a few times. This chain links TRBV29-1 with TRBJ2-7, with 10 bases aligning to TRBD1. The J call is uncertain, as TRBJ2-5 better fits the DNA end. The germline gives CDR1 SQVTM, CDR2 ANQGSEA. This CDR3 contains 13 residues. The CDR3 here is CSVEDRGWETQYF. The CDR3 DNA reads as TGCAGCGTGGAGGACAGGGGGTGGGAGACCCAGTACTTC.

This clonotype occurred once. The CDR3 DNA follows: TGTGCCAGCAGTAGGGAGGGGACTAATGAAAAACTGTTTTTT. This gives the protein CASSREGTNEKLFF. This sequence joins TRBV12-3 or TRBV12-4 and TRBJ1-4, with D tentatively TRBD1 (5 bases). This CDR3 region has 14 residues. V shed 5 bases and J shed 2 bases, with 9 bases lying between them.

This chain links TRBV7-2 with TRBJ2-2, with 13 bases identical to TRBD2. The CDR3 is made up of 17 amino acids. The germline gives CDR1 SGHTA, CDR2 FQGNSA. V dropped 4 bases and J dropped 4; count of bases not matched to a gene: 6. The CDR3: CASSWGGTSGVTGELFF. CDR3 coding DNA: TGTGCCAGCAGCTGGGGGGGGACTAGCGGGGTCACCGGGGAGCTGTTTTTT.

This clonotype appeared a single time. The chain links TRBV27 to TRBJ2-1; 12 positions agree with TRBD2. Trimming removed 5 bases from V and 0 bases from J; junction bases left unmatched: 11. The CDR3 length is 19 residues. In germline, CDR1 is MNHEY, CDR2 SMNVEV (reference sequence). The CDR3, as DNA: TGTGCCAGCAGTCCCCTCCGGGCTAGCGGGAGGGGCTCCTACAATGAGCAGTTCTTC. The encoded protein is CASSPLRASGRGSYNEQFF.

The chain joins TRBV20-1 to TRBJ2-5; TRBD2 aligns across 12 bases. Germline lookup yields CDR1 DFQATT and CDR2 SNEGSKA (reference sequence). Trimming removed 3 bases from V and 4 bases from J; junction bases left unmatched: 6. CDR3 length: 15 residues. The CDR3: CSASVTSGSAETQYF. In nucleotides, the CDR3 is TGCAGTGCTAGCGTGACTAGCGGGAGTGCAGAGACCCAGTACTTC.

V usage is TRBV3-1 and J usage is TRBJ2-1; 11 bases are a match to TRBD2. The CDR3 runs 16 residues. Germline trimming cut 6 bases from V and 8 bases from J; bases unmatched to any gene: 12. CDR1 is LGHDT, CDR2 YNNKEL, per germline (reference sequence). DNA for the CDR3: TGTGCCAGCAGGAGAGGTCTAGCGGGAGGTGACGATGAGCAGTTCTTC. It encodes CASRRGLAGGDDEQFF.

The chain links TRBV20-1 to TRBJ1-2; D uncertain. The CDR3 extends over 11 amino acids. CDR1 DFQATT and CDR2 SNEGSKA come from the germline V gene (reference sequence). Between the trimmed V and J ends, which lost 6 bases and 5 bases, there was a span of 10 bases. This CDR3 reads CSARIRYGYTF. The CDR3, as DNA: TGCAGTGCCAGAATCCGGTATGGCTACACCTTC.

The chain combines TRBV13 with TRBJ2-3, with D possibly TRBD1 on 5 matching bases. There are 13 residues in the CDR3. V shed 4 bases and J shed 6 bases, with 11 bases lying between them. Germline V CDR1 and CDR2: PRHDT, FYEKMQ (reference sequence). The CDR3 reads CASSCRDEDTQYF. The CDR3 nucleotides read TGTGCCAGCAGCTGCAGGGATGAGGATACGCAGTATTTT.

V gene TRBV20-1 combines with J gene TRBJ2-7, with 10 bases that match TRBD2. V gave up 1 base and J gave up 4 bases; unmatched junction bases: 10. This CDR3 comprises 16 residues. Germline loops: CDR1 DFQATT, CDR2 SNEGSKA (reference sequence). CDR3 coding DNA: TGCAGTGCTAGAGGCCCCCTAGCGGGAGCAGCATACGAGCAGTACTTC. It translates to CSARGPLAGAAYEQYF.

This clonotype occurred a few times. The chain links TRBV5-1 to TRBJ2-3; TRBD2 aligns across 7 bases. Germline V gene lookup returns CDR1 SGHRS and CDR2 YFSETQ. With 4 bases clipped from V and 6 bases from J, the junction kept 5 bases outside the gene matches. This CDR3 region has 13 residues. The CDR3 is CASSDLTSDTQYF. The CDR3 DNA is TGCGCCAGCAGCGATTTGACTAGCGATACGCAGTATTTT.

This chain connects TRBV29-1 to TRBJ2-1; D call uncertain. This CDR3 comprises 16 residues. Germline V gene sequence: CDR1 SQVTM, CDR2 ANQGSEA. Trimming left V 3 bases short and J 0 bases short, with 15 bases between. CDR3: CSVEIFGQSSYNEQFF. In nucleotides, the CDR3 is TGCAGCGTTGAGATTTTCGGCCAGAGCTCCTACAATGAGCAGTTCTTC.

The rearrangement links TRBV4-2 to TRBJ1-1; D unresolved. Trimming took 0 bases from V and 10 from J, leaving 12 bases between them. This CDR3 contains 13 residues. Germline V CDR1 and CDR2: LGHNA, YNFKEQ. This CDR3 reads CASSQDAGIVAFF. The DNA for the CDR3 is TGTGCCAGCAGCCAAGACGCAGGTATTGTAGCTTTCTTT.

This clonotype has more than one count but fewer than ten. The chain joins TRBV28 to TRBJ2-1, with 7 positions matching TRBD1. J lost 6 bases, V lost 5 bases, and 7 bases had no gene match. The length of the CDR3 is 14 residues. Germline V lookup: CDR1 MDHEN, CDR2 SYDVKM. The CDR3 loop reads CASSAPGGGNEQFF. CDR3 bases: TGTGCCAGCAGTGCCCCAGGGGGTGGCAATGAGCAGTTCTTC.

This clonotype came up many times. V and J are TRBV30 and TRBJ2-2; TRBD1 matches 10 bases. The germline V gene has CDR1 GTSNPN and CDR2 SVGIG (reference sequence). The CDR3 contains 14 residues. The ends lost 3 bases at V and 3 bases at J; junction bases unmatched: 1. The chain's CDR3 is CAWRGTGDTGELFF. DNA of the CDR3: TGTGCCTGGAGAGGGACAGGGGACACCGGGGAGCTGTTTTTT.

This clonotype was recorded a few times. The chain carries TRBV29-1 and TRBJ1-2; D is unresolved. The CDR3 length is 12 residues. The germline gives CDR1 SQVTM, CDR2 ANQGSEA. V lost 0 bases, J lost 8 bases, and 10 bases lay in between. This CDR3 is CSVEDRDKGYTF. For the CDR3, the DNA is TGCAGCGTTGAAGATCGAGACAAAGGCTACACCTTC.

This clonotype appeared a few times. The DNA of the CDR3 is TGTGCCACCAGCAGAGACCCCCCGTTCGGACCGTTCTCCTACGAGCAGTACTTC. Protein product: CATSRDPPFGPFSYEQYF. This chain connects TRBV15 to TRBJ2-7; D is ambiguous. This CDR3 is 18 amino acids long. Deletions cut 0 bases from V and 0 bases from J, with 18 bases between. Per the germline V gene, CDR1 is LNHNV and CDR2 is YYDKDF (reference sequence).

CDR3 nucleotides: TGTGCCAGCAGTTTACTTCCTAGCGGGGCCCCCTACAATGAGCAGTTCTTC. This encodes CASSLLPSGAPYNEQFF. The gene calls are TRBV12-3 or TRBV12-4 and TRBJ2-1; 9 bases are a match to TRBD2. With 2 bases clipped from V and 2 bases from J, the junction kept 7 bases outside the gene matches. The CDR3 spans 17 residues.

V gene TRBV12-3 or TRBV12-4 combines with J gene TRBJ2-7; 7 positions agree with TRBD2. This CDR3 spans 15 amino acids. Unmatched junction bases numbered 7, after V lost 2 bases and J lost 3 bases. The CDR3 region has the DNA TGTGCCAGCAGTTTACGGTGGGAGGGCCACTACGAGCAGTACTTC. It specifies CASSLRWEGHYEQYF.

Details on this clonotype: The junction and the germline gene differ at one end; a read error may be behind it. The chain combines TRBV6-5 with TRBJ2-2; D is tentatively TRBD1 or TRBD2 (5 bases each). Per germline, CDR1 MNHEY and CDR2 SVGAGI. This CDR3 has 19 residues. CDR3 nucleotide sequence: TGTGCCAGCACTTATCCTCCGGGGACCTCGGGCCCGAACACCGGGGAGCGGTTTTTT. This gives the protein CASTYPPGTSGPNTGERFF.